These 28 T cell receptor beta chains share one sample of origin, sequenced in a study of OX40 agonist ivuxolimab in advanced cancers. Data came from immunoSEQ multiplex PCR; TCRdb stores just in-frame clones and leaves some out. The sample lists tens of thousands of clones, approximately 80% occurring once. This specimen was CD4+ or CD8+ T cells sorted from blood, taken in a trial of the OX40 agonist ivuxolimab. The receptor source for this set is an adult with an advanced solid tumor such as melanoma, head and neck, liver or kidney cancer.

About this clone: An end of the junction does not agree with germline; a read error may underlie this. The chain links TRBV5-1 to TRBJ2-1; 9 positions match TRBD2. The CDR3 sequence is 15 residues long. Looked up from germline, CDR1 is SGHRS and CDR2 is YFSETQ. The chain's CDR3 is CASRLGLAGNNEQFF. The CDR3 DNA follows: TGCGCCAGCAGATTGGGGCTAGCGGGAAACAATGAGCAGTTCTTC. Full variable domain (outside the CDR3, taken from reference TRBV5-1 and TRBJ2-1): KAGVTQTPRYLIKTRGQQVTLSCSPISGHRSVSWYQQTPGQGLQFLFEYFSETQRNKGNFPGRFSGRQFSNSRSEMNVSTLELGDSALYLCASRLGLAGNNEQFFGPGTRLTVL.

The chain is built from TRBV2 and TRBJ2-7; no clear D gene. Germline CDR1 is SNHLY and CDR2 is FYNNEI. The CDR3 extends over 12 amino acids. The ends were cut back, 11 bases at V and 1 base at J, with 12 bases in the middle. This CDR3 is CASRTVSYEQYF. CDR3 nucleotide sequence: TGTGCCTCCAGGACCGTTTCCTACGAGCAGTACTTC.

The V call is TRBV19, the J call TRBJ1-6, with D perhaps matching TRBD1 (5 bases). V was trimmed by 4 bases and J by 4 bases, leaving 11 bases between them. This CDR3 spans 15 amino acids. Germline V gene sequence: CDR1 LNHDA, CDR2 SQIVND (reference sequence). The CDR3 DNA reads TGTGCCAGTAGTACAGGGACGGGTTATAATTCACCCCTCCACTTT. Translation: CASSTGTGYNSPLHF.

The chain recombines TRBV6-6 with TRBJ1-2, with TRBD1 matching 10 bases. There are 15 residues in the CDR3. J gave up 2 bases and V 2 bases, and 2 bases lay outside the gene matches. CDR1 is MNHNY and CDR2 is SVGAGI in the germline V gene (reference sequence). The CDR3 loop is CASSYTGQGNYGYTF. The CDR3, as DNA: TGTGCCAGCAGTTACACGGGACAGGGGAACTATGGCTACACCTTC.

This clone was seen only once. This chain connects TRBV30 to TRBJ2-7; D call uncertain. The germline V gene has CDR1 GTSNPN and CDR2 SVGIG (reference sequence). The ends were cut back, 2 bases at V and 4 bases at J, with 9 bases in the middle. There are 12 residues in the CDR3. In nucleotides, the CDR3 is TGTGCCTGGAGTATGAGTATTTACGAGCAGTACTTC. It codes for CAWSMSIYEQYF.

This sequence joins TRBV11-3 and TRBJ2-7, with 7 positions matching TRBD2. Germline V gene sequence: CDR1 SGHNT, CDR2 YENEEA. There are 19 residues in the CDR3. After removal of 3 bases from V and 1 base from J, the junction contained 18 bases not matched to a gene. CDR3 coding DNA: TGTGCCAGCAGCTTCTCAAGGGGAGGGCCGGACTCTAATTCCTACGAGCAGTACTTC. Its translation is CASSFSRGGPDSNSYEQYF.

This clone was observed a handful of times. The CDR3 DNA reads as TGTGCCAGCAGGGAAAGGACAGGGCGCCTTTACTTC. Amino acids: CASRERTGRLYF. This chain links TRBV6-5 with TRBJ2-7; the match to TRBD1 covers 8 bases. V was clipped by 6 bases and J by 13 bases; unmatched bases: 11. Germline-derived CDR1 and CDR2 are MNHEY and SVGAGI. The CDR3 extends over 12 amino acids.

V gene TRBV2 combines with J gene TRBJ2-7, with D hard to call. This CDR3 has 13 amino acids. Per germline, CDR1 SNHLY and CDR2 FYNNEI. Trimming removed 3 bases at V and 3 bases at J, with 9 bases between. The CDR3 loop reads CASSEERSYEQYF. As DNA, the CDR3 is TGTGCCAGCAGTGAGGAAAGAAGCTACGAGCAGTACTTC.

This clone was recorded a few times. V and J are TRBV6-5 and TRBJ1-4; TRBD1 might be the D (6 bases). CDR1 is MNHEY, CDR2 SVGAGI, per germline. Trimming shortened V by 0 bases and J by 5 bases, and 13 bases separated the two germline ends. The CDR3 runs to 16 residues. CDR3 sequence reads: CASSYSMGGRNEKLFF. In DNA form, the CDR3 reads TGTGCCAGCAGTTACTCGATGGGGGGGCGAAATGAAAAACTGTTTTTT.

V usage is TRBV6-6 and J usage is TRBJ1-5, with TRBD1 matching over 8 bases. The germline CDR1 and CDR2 sequences are MNHNY and SVGAGI (reference sequence). V shed 5 bases, J shed 5 bases, and the junction held 2 bases outside the gene matches. The CDR3 covers 13 residues. CDR3 residues: CASSRQGHQPQHF. DNA for the CDR3: TGTGCCAGCAGTCGACAGGGGCATCAGCCCCAGCATTTT.

The gene calls are TRBV27 and TRBJ2-6; 10 nucleotides agree with TRBD1. The CDR3 spans 21 residues. The junction had 17 bases not matched to a gene; V was cut back by 6 bases and J by 0 bases. Germline-derived CDR1 and CDR2 are MNHEY and SMNVEV (reference sequence). The CDR3 DNA reads as TGTGCCAGCAGGAGACTTTTTGACAGGGGGCTGCGGAGCTCTGGGGCCAACGTCCTGACTTTC. This encodes CASRRLFDRGLRSSGANVLTF.

V gene TRBV15 combines with J gene TRBJ2-1, with 11 bases identical to TRBD1. The J segment lost 3 bases and the V segment lost 2 bases, leaving 6 bases of the junction unmatched. The CDR3 sequence is 17 residues long. Looked up from germline, CDR1 is LNHNV and CDR2 is YYDKDF (reference sequence). CDR3 nucleotides: TGTGCCACCAGCAGACAATCCGGGACAGGGGGCTACAATGAGCAGTTCTTC. It is translated as CATSRQSGTGGYNEQFF.

The CDR3 sequence is CASSSLAGTYEQYF. The CDR3 DNA is TGTGCCAGCAGCTCCCTAGCGGGGACCTACGAGCAGTACTTC. The V and J genes are TRBV7-2 and TRBJ2-7, with TRBD2 matching 9 bases. The V and J ends lost 4 bases and 2 bases, in that order; junction bases with no gene match: 3. From germline, CDR1 is SGHTA and CDR2 FQGNSA. The CDR3 consists of 14 residues.

V and J are TRBV21-1 and TRBJ2-1. TRBV21-1 is an annotated pseudogene. The CDR3 covers 16 residues. As DNA, the CDR3 is TGTGCCAGCAGCAAAGGGGACGGTGTATTCTACAATGAGCAGTTCTTC. It encodes CASSKGDGVFYNEQFF.

The rearrangement joins TRBV4-2 to TRBJ2-3; 7 bases are shared with TRBD2. The germline V gene has CDR1 LGHNA and CDR2 YNFKEQ. CDR3 length: 16 amino acids. V dropped 3 bases and J dropped 5; count of bases not matched to a gene: 11. The CDR3 region has the DNA TGTGCCAGCAGCCATTCATCTCGGGGGGAGGTAGATACGCAGTATTTT. This gives the protein CASSHSSRGEVDTQYF.

The J gene is TRBJ1-1, the V gene TRBV6-1; D uncertain. Germline V CDR1 and CDR2: MNHNS, SASEGT. The CDR3 is 15 residues long. Between the trimmed V and J ends, which lost 2 bases and 1 base, there was a span of 11 bases. The CDR3 nucleotides read TGTGCCAGCAGTGAACTCGGGGTCGAGAACACTGAAGCTTTCTTT. Protein sequence: CASSELGVENTEAFF.

The rearrangement joins TRBV6-6 to TRBJ2-7; 10 bases match TRBD1. Germline trimming cut 6 bases from V and 6 bases from J; bases unmatched to any gene: 8. CDR1 and CDR2 (germline): MNHNY, SVGAGI (reference sequence). This CDR3 spans 14 amino acids. CDR3 DNA: TGTGCCAGCAGACCGGGACAGGGGTACAGCGAGCAGTACTTC. Translating it yields CASRPGQGYSEQYF.

The V gene is TRBV11-2, the J gene TRBJ2-1; the D is unclear. Germline lookup yields CDR1 SGHAT and CDR2 FQNNGV. Between the trimmed V and J ends, which lost 2 bases and 3 bases, there was a span of 8 bases. The CDR3 runs 14 residues. The CDR3: CASSLRESYNEQFF. CDR3 DNA: TGTGCCAGCAGCTTAAGGGAAAGCTACAATGAGCAGTTCTTC.

This chain links TRBV2 with TRBJ2-7; TRBD1 agrees at 9 bases. This CDR3 has 13 residues. Per the germline V gene, CDR1 is SNHLY and CDR2 is FYNNEI. Unmatched junction bases numbered 2, after V lost 6 bases and J lost 2 bases. The CDR3 protein is CASRGTGPYEQYF. In DNA form, the CDR3 reads TGTGCCAGCAGGGGGACAGGGCCCTACGAGCAGTACTTC.

The chain links TRBV9 to TRBJ2-6; D remains unclear. CDR1 is SGDLS, CDR2 YYNGEE, per germline. Trimming cost V 0 bases and J 4 bases, with 8 bases left between them. CDR3 length equals 15 residues. The CDR3 sequence is CASSVGQGGANVLTF. CDR3 sequence (DNA): TGTGCCAGCAGCGTAGGACAAGGAGGGGCCAACGTCCTGACTTTC.

This clone was detected a few times. J is TRBJ2-1 and V is TRBV14; no firm D call. This CDR3 contains 13 residues. Germline CDR1 and CDR2: SGHDN and FVKESK. Trimming cost V 1 base and J 5 bases, with 6 bases left between them. The CDR3 spells CASSQVRHNEQFF. The CDR3 DNA follows: TGTGCCAGCAGCCAAGTCCGCCACAATGAGCAGTTCTTC.

The genes are TRBV7-8 and TRBJ2-3, with 9 bases aligning to TRBD2. With 6 bases clipped from V and 5 bases from J, the junction kept 6 bases outside the gene matches. CDR3 size: 14 residues. CDR1 SGHVS and CDR2 FQNEAQ come from the germline V gene. The CDR3 spells CASRGSGRGDTQYF. The DNA for the CDR3 is TGTGCCAGCAGGGGTAGCGGGAGAGGAGATACGCAGTATTTT.

The CDR3 is CASSQAVIVGYNSPLHF. Here the CDR3 DNA reads TGCGCCAGCAGCCAAGCAGTGATAGTTGGCTATAATTCACCCCTCCACTTT. V is TRBV4-3 and J is TRBJ1-6; no reliable D call. This CDR3 comprises 17 residues. V lost 1 base and J 3 bases, leaving 13 bases between the germline ends. Germline values: CDR1 LGHNA, CDR2 YSLEER.

In DNA form, the CDR3 reads TGCGCCAGCAGCTTGGGAAGGGAGAGTGCGCAGTATTTT. Translation: CASSLGRESAQYF. V is TRBV5-1 and J is TRBJ2-3; TRBD2 might be the D (5 bases). This CDR3 contains 13 residues. Germline CDR1 and CDR2: SGHRS and YFSETQ. Trimming stripped 0 bases from V and 10 bases from J, with 12 bases between.

This clone was recorded once. The chain combines TRBV29-1 with TRBJ2-3, with a tentative D call TRBD2 (7 bases). The CDR3 extends over 16 amino acids. Germline values: CDR1 SQVTM, CDR2 ANQGSEA. V dropped 3 bases and J dropped 4 bases, with 20 bases sitting between them. CDR3: CSVEKGFRGGADTQYF. Here the CDR3 DNA reads TGCAGCGTTGAGAAGGGGTTTAGGGGGGGAGCAGATACGCAGTATTTT.

The CDR3 sequence: CAWSVYEPGEQYF. The CDR3 DNA sequence: TGTGCCTGGAGTGTATACGAGCCTGGGGAGCAGTACTTC. This chain links TRBV30 with TRBJ2-5; D might be TRBD2 (5 bases). There are 13 residues in the CDR3. The ends were cut back, 0 bases at V and 11 bases at J, with 16 bases in the middle. Germline assignment: CDR1 GTSNPN and CDR2 SVGIG (reference sequence). The full variable domain, completed using reference TRBV30 and TRBJ2-5, is SQTIHQWPATLVQPVGSPLSLECTVEGTSNPNLYWYRQAAGRGLQLLFYSVGIGQISSEVPQNLSASRPQDRQFILSSKKLLLSDSGFYLCAWSVYEPGEQYFGPGTRLLVL.

The V gene is TRBV12-5, the J gene TRBJ2-1, with 9 bases fitting TRBD2. CDR1 is LGHNT and CDR2 is FRNRAP in the germline V gene. V lost 3 bases and J lost 15; bases outside the gene matches: 6. The CDR3 spans 12 residues. The CDR3 sequence is CASGFLAGRTFF. The CDR3 DNA follows: TGTGCTAGTGGTTTTCTAGCGGGACGAACGTTCTTC.

The V call is TRBV2, the J call TRBJ1-1, with D perhaps matching TRBD1 (6 bases). The CDR3 length is 12 residues. V dropped 5 bases and J dropped 5 bases, with 9 bases sitting between them. Germline CDR1 is SNHLY and CDR2 is FYNNEI. CDR3 nucleotide sequence: TGTGCCAGCAGTACACAGGGTACTGAAGCTTTCTTT. This gives the protein CASSTQGTEAFF.